Sequencing of this T cell receptor beta chain was carried out in a study of CD8 T cells in Susac syndrome. About this clonotype itself: What it recognizes is unknown.

cDNA came from about 0.5 to 1 ug RNA primed by random hexamers. TCR beta CDR3 was amplified by immunoSEQ covering 54 Vbeta and 13 Jbeta. A single record per CDR3 protein comes from TCRdb applying MiXCR to the immunoSEQ multiplex PCR reads. The repertoire holds roughly 180,000 distinct CDR3 sequences, 90% to 95% seen once, with around 0.14% in the top ten. Sequencing of TCR beta, carried out with a high-throughput approach, was applied to CD8+ and CD4+ T cells from the blood. TEMRA cells were FACS-enriched, while CD8+ and CD4+ T cells were negatively isolated. Findings and limits, study-wide: It was acknowledged in the study that the number of individuals who were included in its TCR sequencing and HLA analysis was relatively small.

Per germline, CDR1 LGHNA and CDR2 YSLEER. This CDR3 spans 16 amino acids. V lost 0 bases and J 1 base, leaving 12 bases between the germline ends. The sample was CD4+ T cells from PBMCs. This rearrangement joins TRBV4-3 to TRBJ2-5; D gene unclear. This sequence was found in a human donor in good health. CDR3 sequence: CASSQDYRGSQETQYF. The CDR3 DNA reads as TGCGCCAGCAGCCAAGATTATCGAGGATCCCAAGAGACCCAGTACTTC.